Listed below are T cell receptor beta chains from one sample, sequenced in a study of cytomegalovirus exposure and HLA in healthy donors. Produced via immunoSEQ multiplex PCR; TCRdb's table is partial and in-frame only. The repertoire holds some 51,000 clones, about 76% seen once, with 2.5% in the top ten. Sequencing was performed on PBMCs. Receptors were obtained from a female donor in good health and CMV-seronegative. Both conserved end residues are part of each CDR3. A D gene is named only where the DNA matches it firmly. Not every row has a clone size; where given, it reads once, few, many or a size class.

d_gene	v_gene	j_gene	abundance	CDR3nt	CDR3aa
-	TRBV4-3	TRBJ1-4	-	TGCGCCAGCAGCCAAGGGGGTAGGCGGGGAAAACTGTTTTTT	CASSQGGRRGKLFF
-	TRBV5-8	TRBJ1-5	-	TGTGCCAGCAGCCGAGTTACCAATCAGCCCCAGCATTTT	CASSRVTNQPQHF
-	TRBV9	TRBJ2-7	-	TGTGCCAGCAGCGTAACACCGGGATCCTACGAGCAGTACTTC	CASSVTPGSYEQYF
TRBD1	TRBV2	TRBJ1-4	-	TGTGCCAGCAGTGAAGAGAGGGGGGACAGGAAAAAACTGTTTTTT	CASSEERGDRKKLFF
-	TRBV2	TRBJ2-5	once	TGTGCCAGCAGTGTCCTAGGCGGAGAGACCCAGTACTTC	CASSVLGGETQYF
TRBD2	TRBV11-2	TRBJ2-1	-	TGTGCCAGCACCCCGAGTTGGACTAGTGGTAATGAGCAGTTCTTC	CASTPSWTSGNEQFF
-	TRBV28	TRBJ2-7	-	TGTGCCAGCAGCCAAGCTAAGGACTTGCACAACTTC	CASSQAKDLHNF
TRBD2	TRBV7-9	TRBJ2-3	-	TGTTCCAGCAGCTTGGGCGGGGGGCCTAGCACAGATACGCAGTATTTT	CSSSLGGGPSTDTQYF
TRBD1	TRBV7-8	TRBJ1-1	-	TGTGCCAGCAGCTCTGCGGGACAGGGACTCCCCGCTTTCTTT	CASSSAGQGLPAFF
-	TRBV27	TRBJ2-7	-	TGTGCCAGCAGTTTATCGGCGGGTTCCGAGCAGTACTTC	CASSLSAGSEQYF
TRBD1	TRBV15	TRBJ2-2	few	TGTGCCACCAGCAGGGAGCCGGGACAGCTAACCGGGGAGCTGTTTTTT	CATSREPGQLTGELFF
-	TRBV10-3	TRBJ2-7	-	TGTGCCATCAGTGAGTCTGGCAGACATTCTACCTACGAGCAGTACTTC	CAISESGRHSTYEQYF
-	TRBV27	TRBJ2-3	-	TGTGCCAGCAGTTTAAAAGCGGGCTTAATGACTAGCACAGATACGCAGTATTTT	CASSLKAGLMTSTDTQYF
-	TRBV9	TRBJ2-1	-	TGTGCCAGCAGCGACAAAAAGGACAGTAGCTCCTACAATGAGCAGTTCTTC	CASSDKKDSSSYNEQFF
-	TRBV11-2	TRBJ1-2	-	TGTGCCAGCAGCATGGGCGGGACGTCCTTCGGGGGCTACACCTTC	CASSMGGTSFGGYTF
TRBD2	TRBV18	TRBJ2-2	-	TGTGCCAGCTCACCGAGGACTAGCGGGAGTATTAACACCGGGGAGCTGTTTTTT	CASSPRTSGSINTGELFF
-	TRBV28	TRBJ2-7	-	TGTGCCAGCAGTGCCTTGACAGAGATCTCCTACGAGCAGTACTTC	CASSALTEISYEQYF
TRBD2	TRBV4-2	TRBJ2-1	-	TGTGCCAGCAGCCCTAGAGCGGGAACCTACAATGAGCAGTTCTTC	CASSPRAGTYNEQFF
TRBD2	TRBV6-6	TRBJ2-3	-	TGTGCCAGCAGTTCGGGGACTAGCGGGAGGGATACGCAGTATTTT	CASSSGTSGRDTQYF
-	TRBV7-9	TRBJ1-2	-	TGTGCCAGCAGCTTTGCCCCAATGACAGGAAATTACTATGGCTACACCTTC	CASSFAPMTGNYYGYTF
TRBD1	TRBV14	TRBJ1-1	-	TGTGCCAGCAGCCCGTCCCGGGACAGGGACCGTGGGTGGGTAGCTTTCTTT	CASSPSRDRDRGWVAFF
TRBD1	TRBV5-6	TRBJ1-3	-	TGTGCCAGCAGCTTTTGGGACAGACACACCATATATTTT	CASSFWDRHTIYF
-	TRBV28	TRBJ2-7	-	TGTGCCAGCCGAGGGGCCCAACCTCCGGGACACGGGTCGGTGCAGTACTTC	CASRGAQPPGHGSVQYF
-	TRBV9	TRBJ1-6	-	TGTGCCAGCAGCGCAGGGCAGGGTACTTCACCCCTCCACTTT	CASSAGQGTSPLHF
-	TRBV18	TRBJ1-2	few	TGTGCCAGCTCACCAGACAGGTCTTATGGCTACACCTTC	CASSPDRSYGYTF
TRBD2	TRBV10-3	TRBJ2-2	-	TGTGCCATCAGTGACTTTGCGGGAGGGCCCCGGGGCACCGGGGAGCTGTTTTTT	CAISDFAGGPRGTGELFF
-	TRBV5-6	TRBJ2-6	once	TGTGCCAGCAGCGAGGGCTGGTTCTCTGGGGCCAACGTCCTGACTTTC	CASSEGWFSGANVLTF
TRBD2	TRBV28	TRBJ2-1	-	TGTGCCAGCAGTCTCCAGTTATTAGCGGGAGGAGACAATGAGCAGTTCTTC	CASSLQLLAGGDNEQFF
TRBD2	TRBV2	TRBJ2-5	-	TGTGCCAGCAGTGAGGGACTAAAAGAGACCCAGTACTTC	CASSEGLKETQYF
-	TRBV30	TRBJ1-1	-	TGTGCCTGGAGTCCTCCCGCGGGGCGGACTGAAGCTTTCTTT	CAWSPPAGRTEAFF
-	TRBV27	TRBJ1-1	-	TGTGCCAGCAGTTTGGGGGGTAACACTGAAGCTTTCTTT	CASSLGGNTEAFF
-	TRBV6-5	TRBJ2-7	once	TGTGCCAGCAGCCAGGCCTACGAGCAGTACTTC	CASSQAYEQYF